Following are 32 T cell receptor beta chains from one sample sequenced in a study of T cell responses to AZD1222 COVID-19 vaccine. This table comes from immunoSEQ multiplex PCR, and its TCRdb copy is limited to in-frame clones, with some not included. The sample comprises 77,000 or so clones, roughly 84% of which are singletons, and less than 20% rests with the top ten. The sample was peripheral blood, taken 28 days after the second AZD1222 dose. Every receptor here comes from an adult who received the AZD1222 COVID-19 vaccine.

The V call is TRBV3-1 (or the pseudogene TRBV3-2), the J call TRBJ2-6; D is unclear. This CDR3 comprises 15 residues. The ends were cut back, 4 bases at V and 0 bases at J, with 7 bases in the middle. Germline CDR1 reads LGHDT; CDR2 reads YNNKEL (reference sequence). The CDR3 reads CASSPRISGANVLTF. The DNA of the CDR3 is TGTGCCAGCAGCCCCCGAATCTCTGGGGCCAACGTCCTGACTTTC.

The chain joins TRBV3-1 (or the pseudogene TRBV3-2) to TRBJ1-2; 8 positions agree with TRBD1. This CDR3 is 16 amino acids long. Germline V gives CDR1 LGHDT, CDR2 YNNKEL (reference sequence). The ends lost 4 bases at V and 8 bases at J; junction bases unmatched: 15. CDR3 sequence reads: CASSLTPGAGGKGYTF. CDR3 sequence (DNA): TGTGCCAGCAGCCTAACTCCAGGGGCAGGGGGCAAAGGCTACACCTTC.

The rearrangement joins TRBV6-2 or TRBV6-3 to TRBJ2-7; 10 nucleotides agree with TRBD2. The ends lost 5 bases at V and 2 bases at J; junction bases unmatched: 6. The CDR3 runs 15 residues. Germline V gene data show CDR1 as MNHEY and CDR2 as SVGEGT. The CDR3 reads CASSNVAGGTYEQYF. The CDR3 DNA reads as TGTGCCAGCAGTAATGTAGCGGGGGGTACCTACGAGCAGTACTTC.

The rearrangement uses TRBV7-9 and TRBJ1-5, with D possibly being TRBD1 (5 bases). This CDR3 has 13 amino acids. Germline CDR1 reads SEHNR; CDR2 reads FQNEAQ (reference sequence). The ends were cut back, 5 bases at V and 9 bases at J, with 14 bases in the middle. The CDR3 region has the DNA TGTGCCAGCAGCCGAGACAGCTCTGGGCCCCAGCATTTT. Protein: CASSRDSSGPQHF.

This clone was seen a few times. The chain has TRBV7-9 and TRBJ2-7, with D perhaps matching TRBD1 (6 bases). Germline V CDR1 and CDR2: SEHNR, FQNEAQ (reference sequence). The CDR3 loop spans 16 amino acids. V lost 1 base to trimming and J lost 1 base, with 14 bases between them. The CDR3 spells CASSLEVGGISYEQYF. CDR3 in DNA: TGTGCCAGCAGCTTAGAGGTAGGGGGAATTTCCTACGAGCAGTACTTC.

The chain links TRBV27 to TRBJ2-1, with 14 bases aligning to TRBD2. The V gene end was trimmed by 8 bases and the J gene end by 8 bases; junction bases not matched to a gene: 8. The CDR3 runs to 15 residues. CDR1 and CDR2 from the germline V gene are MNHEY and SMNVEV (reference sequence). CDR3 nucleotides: TGTGCCAGCTTAACGACTAGCGGGGGGGCCTATGAGCAGTTCTTC. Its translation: CASLTTSGGAYEQFF.

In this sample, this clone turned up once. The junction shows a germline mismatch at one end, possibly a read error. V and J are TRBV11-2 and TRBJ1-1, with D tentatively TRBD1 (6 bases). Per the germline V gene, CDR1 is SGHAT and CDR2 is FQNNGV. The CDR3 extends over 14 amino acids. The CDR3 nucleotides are TGTGCCAGCACCTTACAGGGTTTGGGCACTGAAGCTTTCTTT. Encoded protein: CASTLQGLGTEAFF. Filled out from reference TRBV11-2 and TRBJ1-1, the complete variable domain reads EAGVAQSPRYKIIEKRQSVAFWCNPISGHATLYWYQQILGQGPKLLIQFQNNGVVDDSQLPKDRFSAERLKGVDSTLKIQPAKLEDSAVYLCASTLQGLGTEAFFGQGTRLTVV.

The CDR3 protein is CASSFETVNTEAFF. The DNA of the CDR3 is TGCGCCAGCAGCTTCGAGACGGTGAACACTGAAGCTTTCTTT. The V and J genes are TRBV5-1 and TRBJ1-1; D unclear. This CDR3 is 14 amino acids long. Trimming took 2 bases from V and 0 from J, leaving 8 bases between them. The V gene's germline CDR1 is SGHRS and CDR2 YFSETQ.

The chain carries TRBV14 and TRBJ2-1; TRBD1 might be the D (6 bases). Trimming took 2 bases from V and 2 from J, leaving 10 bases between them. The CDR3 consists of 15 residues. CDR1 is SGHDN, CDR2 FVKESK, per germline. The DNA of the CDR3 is TGTGCCAGCAGCCAAACAGGGCTCCCCTACAATGAGCAGTTCTTC. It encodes CASSQTGLPYNEQFF.

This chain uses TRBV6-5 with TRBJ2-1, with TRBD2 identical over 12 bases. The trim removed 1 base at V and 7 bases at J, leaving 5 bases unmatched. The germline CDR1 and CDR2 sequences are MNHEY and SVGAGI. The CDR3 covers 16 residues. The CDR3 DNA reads TGTGCCAGCAGTTACTTTACTAGCGGGGGGCGGAATGAGCAGTTCTTC. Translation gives CASSYFTSGGRNEQFF.

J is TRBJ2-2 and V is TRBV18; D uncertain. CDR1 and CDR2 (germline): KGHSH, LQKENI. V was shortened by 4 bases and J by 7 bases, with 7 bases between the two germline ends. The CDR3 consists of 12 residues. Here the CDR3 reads CASSLANGELFF. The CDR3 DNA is TGTGCCAGCTCACTCGCGAACGGGGAGCTGTTTTTT. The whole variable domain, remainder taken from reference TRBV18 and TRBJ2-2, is NAGVMQNPRHLVRRRGQEARLRCSPMKGHSHVYWYRQLPEEGLKFMVYLQKENIIDESGMPKERFSAEFPKEGPSILRIQQVVRGDSAAYFCASSLANGELFFGEGSRLTVL.

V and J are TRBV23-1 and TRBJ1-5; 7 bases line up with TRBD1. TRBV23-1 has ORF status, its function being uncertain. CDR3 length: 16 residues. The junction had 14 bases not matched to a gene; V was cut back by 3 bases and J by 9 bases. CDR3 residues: CASSQTGKFSFGPQHF. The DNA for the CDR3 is TGCGCCAGCAGTCAGACAGGGAAATTTTCGTTCGGGCCCCAGCATTTT.

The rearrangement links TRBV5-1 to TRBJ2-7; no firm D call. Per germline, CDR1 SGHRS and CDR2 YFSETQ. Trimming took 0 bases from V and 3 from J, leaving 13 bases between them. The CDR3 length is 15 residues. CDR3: CASSLAGNGNYEQYF. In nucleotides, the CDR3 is TGCGCCAGCAGCTTGGCCGGCAACGGAAACTACGAGCAGTACTTC.

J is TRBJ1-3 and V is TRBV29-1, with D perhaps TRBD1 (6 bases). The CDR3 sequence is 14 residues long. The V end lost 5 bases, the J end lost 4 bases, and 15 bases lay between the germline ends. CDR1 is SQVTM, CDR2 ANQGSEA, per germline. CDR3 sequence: CSVLDRPPGNTIYF. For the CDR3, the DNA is TGCAGCGTTCTGGACAGACCTCCCGGAAACACCATATATTTT.

CDR3 residues: CASSLSGNGGHNEQFF. DNA of the CDR3: TGTGCCAGCAGCTTATCCGGGAATGGGGGACACAATGAGCAGTTCTTC. The chain joins TRBV7-6 to TRBJ2-1, with D possibly called TRBD1 or TRBD2 (5 bases each). CDR1 is SGHVS and CDR2 is FNYEAQ in the germline V gene. The CDR3 spans 16 residues. V was trimmed by 2 bases and J by 5 bases, leaving 16 bases between them.

The CDR3 loop is CASSLEEGVTYEQYF. CDR3 coding DNA: TGTGCCAGCAGCTTAGAGGAGGGGGTGACCTACGAGCAGTACTTC. The rearrangement joins TRBV11-2 to TRBJ2-7; either TRBD1 or TRBD2 may fit D (6 bases each). Germline values: CDR1 SGHAT, CDR2 FQNNGV. The V and J ends lost 0 bases and 2 bases respectively, with 11 bases between them. This CDR3 has 15 amino acids.

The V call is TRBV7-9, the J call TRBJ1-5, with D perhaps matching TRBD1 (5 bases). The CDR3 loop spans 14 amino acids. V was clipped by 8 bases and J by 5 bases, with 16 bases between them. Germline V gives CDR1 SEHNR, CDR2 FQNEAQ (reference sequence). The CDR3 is CASGWAGRDQPQHF. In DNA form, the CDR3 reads TGTGCCAGCGGCTGGGCGGGGCGAGATCAGCCCCAGCATTTT.

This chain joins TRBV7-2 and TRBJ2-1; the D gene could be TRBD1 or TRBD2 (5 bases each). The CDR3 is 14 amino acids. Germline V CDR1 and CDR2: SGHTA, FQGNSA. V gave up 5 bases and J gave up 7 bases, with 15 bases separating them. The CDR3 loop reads CASSVSIGENEQFF. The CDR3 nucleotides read TGTGCCAGCAGCGTAAGTATAGGGGAGAATGAGCAGTTCTTC.

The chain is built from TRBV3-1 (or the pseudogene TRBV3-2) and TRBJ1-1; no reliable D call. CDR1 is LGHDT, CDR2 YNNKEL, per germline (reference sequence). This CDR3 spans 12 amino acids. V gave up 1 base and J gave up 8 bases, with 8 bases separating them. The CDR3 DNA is TGTGCCAGCAGCCAAGCATCGCAGGAAGCTTTCTTT. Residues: CASSQASQEAFF.

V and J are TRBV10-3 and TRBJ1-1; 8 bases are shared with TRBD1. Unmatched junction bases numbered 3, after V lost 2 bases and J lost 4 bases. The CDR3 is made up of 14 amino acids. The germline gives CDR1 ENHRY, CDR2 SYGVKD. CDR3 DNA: TGTGCCATCAGTGAGAGGGACAGGCCCACTGAAGCTTTCTTT. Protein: CAISERDRPTEAFF.

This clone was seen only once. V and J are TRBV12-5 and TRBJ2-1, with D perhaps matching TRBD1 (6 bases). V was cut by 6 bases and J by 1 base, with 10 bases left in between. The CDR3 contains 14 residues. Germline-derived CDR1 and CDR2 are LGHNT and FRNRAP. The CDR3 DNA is TGTGCTAGTGGCCTTGGACAGTCCTACAATGAGCAGTTCTTC. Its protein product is CASGLGQSYNEQFF.

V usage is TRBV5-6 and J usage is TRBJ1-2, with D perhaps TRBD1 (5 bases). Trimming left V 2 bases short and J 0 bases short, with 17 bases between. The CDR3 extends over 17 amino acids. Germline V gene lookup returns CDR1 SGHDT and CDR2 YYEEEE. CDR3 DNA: TGTGCCAGCAGCTTTAGGCCCGGGACGCCAGCTAACTATGGCTACACCTTC. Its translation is CASSFRPGTPANYGYTF.

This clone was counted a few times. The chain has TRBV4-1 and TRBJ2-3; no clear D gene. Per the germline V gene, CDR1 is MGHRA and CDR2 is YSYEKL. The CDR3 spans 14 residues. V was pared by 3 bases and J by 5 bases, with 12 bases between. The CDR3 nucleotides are TGCGCCAGCAGCCAGGGCCTAGTTGTAGATACGCAGTATTTT. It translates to CASSQGLVVDTQYF.

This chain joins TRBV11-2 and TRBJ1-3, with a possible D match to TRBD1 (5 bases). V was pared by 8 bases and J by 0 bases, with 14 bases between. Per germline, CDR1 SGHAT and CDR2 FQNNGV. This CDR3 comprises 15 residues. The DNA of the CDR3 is TGTGCCAGCGGGGGACCCGAGATCTCTGGAAACACCATATATTTT. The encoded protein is CASGGPEISGNTIYF.

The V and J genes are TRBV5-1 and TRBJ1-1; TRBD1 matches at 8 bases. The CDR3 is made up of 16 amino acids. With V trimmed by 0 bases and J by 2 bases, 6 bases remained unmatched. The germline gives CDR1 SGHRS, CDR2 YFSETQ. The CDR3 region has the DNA TGCGCCAGCAGCTTGGGCACCGGGACAGGAAACACTGAAGCTTTCTTT. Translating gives CASSLGTGTGNTEAFF.

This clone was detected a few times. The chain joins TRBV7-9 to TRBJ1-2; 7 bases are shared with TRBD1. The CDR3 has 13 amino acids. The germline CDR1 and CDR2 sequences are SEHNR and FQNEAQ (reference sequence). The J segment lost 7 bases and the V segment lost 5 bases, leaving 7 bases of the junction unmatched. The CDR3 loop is CASSHRDSIGYTF. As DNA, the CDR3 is TGTGCCAGCAGCCACAGGGACAGTATTGGCTACACCTTC.

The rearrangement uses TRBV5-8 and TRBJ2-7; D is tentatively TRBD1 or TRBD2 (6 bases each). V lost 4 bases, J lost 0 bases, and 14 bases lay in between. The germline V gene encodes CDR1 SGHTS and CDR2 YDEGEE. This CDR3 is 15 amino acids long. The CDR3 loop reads CASSRGRGASYEQYF. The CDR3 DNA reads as TGTGCCAGCAGCCGGGGGCGGGGCGCCTCCTACGAGCAGTACTTC.

The CDR3 loop is CASSQEVRPEPNSPLHF. The DNA of the CDR3 is TGCGCCAGCAGCCAAGAAGTTCGCCCAGAACCTAATTCACCCCTCCACTTT. V gene TRBV4-1 combines with J gene TRBJ1-6; no reliable D call. The CDR3 is 17 residues long. With 0 bases removed from V and 6 bases from J, the gap between germline ends came to 15 bases. Per the germline V gene, CDR1 is MGHRA and CDR2 is YSYEKL.

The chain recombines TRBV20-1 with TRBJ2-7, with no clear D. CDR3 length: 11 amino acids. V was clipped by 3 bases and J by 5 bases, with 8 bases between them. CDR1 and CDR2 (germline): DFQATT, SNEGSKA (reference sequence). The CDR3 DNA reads TGCAGTGCTAGTCTCTCTGACGAGCAGTACTTC. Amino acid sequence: CSASLSDEQYF.

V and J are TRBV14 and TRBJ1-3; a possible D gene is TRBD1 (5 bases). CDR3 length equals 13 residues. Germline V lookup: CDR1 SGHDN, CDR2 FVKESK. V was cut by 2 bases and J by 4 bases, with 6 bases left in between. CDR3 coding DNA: TGTGCCAGCAGCCAACCAGGGGGAAACACCATATATTTT. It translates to CASSQPGGNTIYF.

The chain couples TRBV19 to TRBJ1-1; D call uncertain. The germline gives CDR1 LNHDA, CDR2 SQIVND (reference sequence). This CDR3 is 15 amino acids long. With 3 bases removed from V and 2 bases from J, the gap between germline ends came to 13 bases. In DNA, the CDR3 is TGTGCCAGTAGTATTCAGCCAGAGGTTAACACTGAAGCTTTCTTT. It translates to CASSIQPEVNTEAFF.

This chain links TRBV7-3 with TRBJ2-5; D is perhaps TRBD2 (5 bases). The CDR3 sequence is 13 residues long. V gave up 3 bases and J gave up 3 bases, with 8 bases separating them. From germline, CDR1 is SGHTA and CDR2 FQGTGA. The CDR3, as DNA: TGTGCCAGCAGCTTCGCCGGGGAAGAGACCCAGTACTTC. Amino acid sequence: CASSFAGEETQYF.